The source of this T cell receptor beta chain is a study of blood T cells in healthy people across ages. Study-level results: CMV infection status of these donors was not known. Higher diversity and more naive CD4+ cells were features of long-lived donors, compared to aged donors.

V lost 6 bases, J lost 7 bases, and 9 bases stayed unmatched. The CDR3 covers 13 residues. Looked up from germline, CDR1 is DFQATT and CDR2 is SNEGSKA (reference sequence). With respect to this clonotype: The antigen is undetermined.

The use of a sample-barcoded 5' primer and a J-beta primer mix characterized a second PCR of about 7 to 12 cycles. From the 5' RACE reads, TCRdb called clonotypes with MiXCR, one entry per CDR3 protein. Among 1.5 million to 2 million distinct CDR3 sequences listed, under 30% were seen once. V and J are TRBV20-1 and TRBJ1-2; 9 bases line up with TRBD1. This TCR was recovered from a woman under 40 in good health. The sample was blood. DNA for the CDR3: TGCAGTGCCGCCTTCACAGGGGGCGGTGGCTACACCTTC. Amino acid sequence: CSAAFTGGGGYTF.